The rows below give T cell receptor beta chains drawn from one sample of a study of shared clonotypes between healthy human individuals. Assay used: immunoSEQ multiplex PCR; TCRdb lists only in-frame clones, some missing. The table has 300,000 to 400,000 clones, less than 85% seen once; the top ten hold more than 9%. What was sequenced was memory CD4+ T cells sorted from blood. Receptors were obtained from a man in his thirties or forties in good health. The CDR3 runs from the conserved cysteine through the conserved F or W. Each record gives: D gene, V gene, J gene, clone size, CDR3 DNA, CDR3 protein. D genes are given only for firm matches. Clone size, where shown, is once, few, many, or a class for clones that have expanded.

>.|TRBV28|TRBJ2-7|.
TGTGCCAGCAGTGGGACGGTTTACGAGCAGTACTTC
CASSGTVYEQYF
>.|TRBV2|TRBJ1-6|.
TGTGCCAGCTGCGGTGGAACGTCACCCCTCCACTTT
CASCGGTSPLHF
>TRBD2|TRBV7-2|TRBJ2-2|.
TGTGCCAGCAGCTTAGCGCTCGCGGGAGTTACCGGGGAGCTGTTTTTT
CASSLALAGVTGELFF
>.|TRBV6-5|TRBJ2-5|.
TGTGCCAGCACCGATTGGGGGGGCAATGAAGAGACCCAGTACTTC
CASTDWGGNEETQYF
>.|TRBV11-3|TRBJ2-2|few
TGTGCCAGCAGCTTAGCTCGCAACACCGGGGAGCTGTTTTTT
CASSLARNTGELFF
>.|TRBV28|TRBJ1-1|.
TGTGCCAGCAGTCCCACCCTGGGAAACACTGAAGCTTTCTTT
CASSPTLGNTEAFF
>.|TRBV5-1|TRBJ2-1|.
TGCGCCAGCAGCTTGGCCATATCCTACAATGAGCAGTTCTTC
CASSLAISYNEQFF
>TRBD2|TRBV4-2|TRBJ2-5|.
TGTGCCAGCAGCCAAGGGACTAGCGGAGGGAACCAAGAGACCCAGTACTTC
CASSQGTSGGNQETQYF
>TRBD2|TRBV18|TRBJ2-7|.
TGTGCCAGCTCAACGATTAGCGGGACCGTCTCCTACGAGCAGTACTTC
CASSTISGTVSYEQYF
>.|TRBV7-7|TRBJ2-5|few
TGTGCTAGCAGCTTAAGCGGCGGGCTTCAAGAGACCCAGTACTTC
CASSLSGGLQETQYF
>TRBD1|TRBV28|TRBJ2-7|few
TGTGCCAGCACCAATACAGGGGGGTACGAGCAGTACTTC
CASTNTGGYEQYF
>TRBD1|TRBV13|TRBJ2-5|.
TGTGCCAGCAGGGAAGCAGGGGGAGCAAAAGAGACCCAGTACTTC
CASREAGGAKETQYF
>.|TRBV11-3|TRBJ2-3|.
TGTGCCAGCAGCTTAGGACGGGGTGTGGATACGCAGTATTTT
CASSLGRGVDTQYF
>.|TRBV7-8|TRBJ2-5|.
TGTGCCAGCAACTTCCGACGGTCCGTCCAAGAGACCCAGTACTTC
CASNFRRSVQETQYF
>.|TRBV9|TRBJ2-7|.
TGTGCCAGCAGCGTAGGAATAGGCAGCGAGCAGTACTTC
CASSVGIGSEQYF
>TRBD2|TRBV29-1|TRBJ2-7|.
TGCAGCGCTGGGACTAGCGGGAGGGATCGGCACGAGCAGTACTTC
CSAGTSGRDRHEQYF
>.|TRBV11-2|TRBJ1-1|once
TGTGCCAGCAGCTTAGGAACCGGGACATTGAACACTGAAGCTTTCTTT
CASSLGTGTLNTEAFF
>.|TRBV21-1|TRBJ2-7|.
TGTGCCAGCAGCAAAGAAAGTCTGTCTGCAGCCTACGAGCAGTACTTC
CASSKESLSAAYEQYF
>.|TRBV10-2|TRBJ2-1|.
TGCGCCACCACAAAGGGGACTCACAATGAGCAGTTCTTC
CATTKGTHNEQFF
>.|TRBV7-2|TRBJ2-4|.
TGTGCCAGCAGCTCCCCAAGGGGCCTAGCCAAAAACATTCAGTACTTC
CASSSPRGLAKNIQYF
>.|TRBV5-5|TRBJ2-7|.
TGTGCCAGCAGCTACACCTACGAGCAGTACTTC
CASSYTYEQYF
>.|TRBV28|TRBJ1-5|.
TGTGCCAGCAAGGGGGGCAGGGCCCGGGCGCCCCAGCATTTT
CASKGGRARAPQHF
>.|TRBV19|TRBJ1-5|once
TGTGCCAGTAGTATCGATTCCCGGGGCAATCAGCCCCAGCATTTT
CASSIDSRGNQPQHF
>TRBD1|TRBV5-1|TRBJ1-1|.
TGCGCCAGCAGCCTGCGACAGGGCGACTCTGCTTTCTTT
CASSLRQGDSAFF
>.|TRBV6-1|TRBJ2-7|.
TGTGCCAGCAGTGGCGGAGGCGAGCAGTACTTC
CASSGGGEQYF
>.|TRBV19|TRBJ2-2|few
TGTGCCAGTAACCTTAACACCGGGGAGCTGTTTTTT
CASNLNTGELFF
>TRBD1|TRBV7-2|TRBJ1-2|.
TGTGCCAGCAGCCTGACAGGGAGCTATACCTTC
CASSLTGSYTF
>.|TRBV2|TRBJ2-3|.
TGTGCCAGCGGTGGGGTCGCAGGGGCTCTGGGCACAGATACGCAGTATTTT
CASGGVAGALGTDTQYF
>.|TRBV14|TRBJ2-1|.
TGTGCCAGCAGCTACCGAAGGACTGCCTACAATGAGCAGTTCTTC
CASSYRRTAYNEQFF
>TRBD1|TRBV2|TRBJ2-7|.
TGTGCCAGCAGTCCCCGGGACAGGGGCGGGGAGCAGTACTTC
CASSPRDRGGEQYF
>.|TRBV7-2|TRBJ1-2|.
TGTGCCAGCAGCTATGAACAGGGACGAGCGGGAGGCTACACCTTC
CASSYEQGRAGGYTF
>.|TRBV6-5|TRBJ2-7|.
TGTGCCAGCACTAGGGGATACGAGCAGTACTTC
CASTRGYEQYF
>.|TRBV5-1|TRBJ2-5|.
TGCGCCAGCAGCCTAGGGGTAATTGAAGAGACCCAGTACTTC
CASSLGVIEETQYF
>.|TRBV10-2|TRBJ2-7|once
TGCGCCAGCAGCCCAGCCTACGAGCAGTACTTC
CASSPAYEQYF
>.|TRBV19|TRBJ2-7|once
TGTGCCAGTAGTTCCCAGGGAAGTTGGTACGAGCAGTACTTC
CASSSQGSWYEQYF
>TRBD1|TRBV23-1|TRBJ2-1|.
TGCGCCAGCAGTCTGTCGGGACAGGGCAATGAGCAGTTCTTC
CASSLSGQGNEQFF
>.|TRBV5-6|TRBJ1-5|.
TGTGCCAGCAGCTTAAGGGGAGGCAATCAGCCCCAGCATTTT
CASSLRGGNQPQHF
>TRBD1|TRBV9|TRBJ1-1|.
TGTGCCAGCAGCCCGACAGGGTTGGGGACTGAAGCTTTCTTT
CASSPTGLGTEAFF
>.|TRBV9|TRBJ2-3|.
TGTGCCAGCAGCGTAGTAGGTGGGAGCACAGATACGCAGTATTTT
CASSVVGGSTDTQYF
>TRBD1|TRBV5-6|TRBJ2-3|many
TGTGCCAGCAGCTTGGGACTCACAGGGGCAGATACGCAGTATTTT
CASSLGLTGADTQYF
>.|TRBV6-5|TRBJ2-7|.
TGTGCCAGCAGTTACTCGATGATCGGCGAGCAGTACTTC
CASSYSMIGEQYF
>.|TRBV27|TRBJ2-7|.
TGTGCCAGCAGTTATGGGGGCTATTCTTTCCACGAGCAGTACTTC
CASSYGGYSFHEQYF
>.|TRBV9|TRBJ2-7|.
TGTGCCAGCAGCGTAGACAGTGGACCCTACGAGCAGTACTTC
CASSVDSGPYEQYF
>TRBD1|TRBV7-2|TRBJ1-4|.
TGTGCCAGCCGGGACAGAACTAATGAAAAACTGTTTTTT
CASRDRTNEKLFF